Listed below are T cell receptor beta chains from one sample, sequenced in a study of T-cell memory formation after mild COVID-19. TCRdb passed the 5' RACE reads through MiXCR, listing each CDR3 protein once. This table holds 150,000 to 200,000 distinct CDR3 sequences, around 13% found once. What was sequenced was PBMCs or a T cell subset sorted from them (not recorded which). All receptors derive from an adult woman who had mild COVID-19 (a few samples of this study predate the infection). Cell type and time point are not known. Both conserved end residues are part of each CDR3. D genes are given only for firm matches. Clone size is shown for a subset of rows, as once, few, many or a class of expanded clone.

j_gene	abundance	d_gene	v_gene	CDR3aa	CDR3nt
TRBJ1-5	NA	TRBD1	TRBV30	CAWSVGTVGNQPQHF	TGTGCCTGGAGTGTTGGGACAGTCGGCAATCAGCCCCAGCATTTT
TRBJ2-3	many	NA	TRBV25-1	CASSEYVGNTQYF	TGTGCCAGCAGTGAATATGTGGGGAATACGCAGTATTTT
TRBJ2-7	few	NA	TRBV25-1	CASREHGYYYF	TGTGCCAGCAGGGAACATGGGTATTACTACTTC
TRBJ2-6	few	NA	TRBV6-2/TRBV6-3	CASSSLGAGANVLTF	TGTGCCAGCAGTTCTTTGGGGGCTGGGGCCAACGTCCTGACTTTC
TRBJ2-6	few	NA	TRBV7-3	CASSLNSPASGANVLTF	TGTGCCAGCAGCTTGAACTCCCCAGCATCTGGGGCCAACGTCCTGACTTTC
TRBJ2-7	NA	NA	TRBV5-5	CASSRSTGSYEQYF	TGTGCCAGCAGCCGGTCGACAGGTTCCTACGAGCAGTACTTC
TRBJ1-1	few	TRBD1	TRBV7-9	CASSLGDRAVVDEAFF	TGTGCCAGCAGCTTAGGGGACAGGGCCGTAGTCGATGAAGCTTTCTTT
TRBJ2-1	NA	TRBD2	TRBV24-1	CATSVPSGVHNEQFF	TGTGCCACCAGTGTCCCTAGCGGGGTTCACAATGAGCAGTTCTTC
TRBJ2-5	NA	TRBD1	TRBV24-1	CATSDLRFDRGETQYF	TGTGCCACCAGTGATTTGCGGTTTGACAGGGGTGAGACCCAGTACTTC
TRBJ1-2	NA	TRBD1	TRBV3-1	CASSQVRTGGYTF	TGTGCCAGCAGCCAAGTGAGGACAGGGGGATACACCTTC
TRBJ2-5	NA	NA	TRBV7-3	CASSFSGPQETQYF	TGTGCCAGCAGCTTTTCCGGACCGCAAGAGACCCAGTACTTC
TRBJ2-5	many	TRBD2	TRBV6-6	CASSYPTSGKETQYF	TGTGCCAGCAGTTACCCCACTAGCGGTAAAGAGACCCAGTACTTC
TRBJ1-4	few	NA	TRBV7-9	CASSVMGSTNEKLFF	TGTGCCAGCAGCGTCATGGGGAGCACTAATGAAAAACTGTTTTTT
TRBJ2-5	NA	TRBD1	TRBV2	CASDFGTALETQYF	TGTGCCAGCGACTTCGGGACAGCCCTAGAGACCCAGTACTTC
TRBJ1-2	NA	NA	TRBV12-3/TRBV12-4	CASSLVGLPGADGGYGYTF	TGTGCCAGCAGTTTAGTGGGATTACCGGGAGCCGACGGAGGCTATGGCTACACCTTC
TRBJ1-2	few	NA	TRBV12-3/TRBV12-4	CASSLAANAYGYTF	TGTGCCAGCAGTTTAGCGGCAAACGCCTATGGCTACACCTTC
TRBJ2-7	few	NA	TRBV12-3/TRBV12-4	CASSSRRSYEQYF	TGTGCCAGCAGCTCTCGGAGATCCTACGAGCAGTACTTC